This T cell receptor (beta chain) appears in the sequencing data of a study of Graves' ophthalmopathy and Graves' hyperthyroidism. Study findings and constraints: The model predicted ophthalmopathy progression with 65% to 71% sensitivity and around 72% specificity. Blood was where most expanded thyroid clonotypes above 0.001 frequency also turned up.

With a duration under 3 months, ophthalmopathy in the donors showed moderate-to-severe activity, CAS ≥3 and NOSPECS ≥4. Thyroid ultrasound, orbital computed tomography, TRAb, serum thyroxine and clinical symptoms formed the basis of diagnosis. Germline V gene data show CDR1 as LNHDA and CDR2 as SQIVND (reference sequence). This CDR3 has 14 amino acids. With 4 bases removed from V and 5 bases from J, the gap between germline ends came to 15 bases. This clonotype was picked up one time. Its antigen is unknown. Beta-chain TCR CDR3 regions were amplified from RNA transcripts. Second-round multiplex PCR followed a first-round RT-PCR using HTBI primers. One entry per CDR3 protein results from TCRdb running MiXCR on the multiplex PCR reads. This table has about 700,000 distinct CDR3 sequences, roughly 40% appearing once.

The chain combines TRBV19 with TRBJ2-7; TRBD2 might be the D (6 bases). Sequenced input: peripheral blood. The origin of this receptor is an adult man with Graves' ophthalmopathy. The CDR3 nucleotides are TGTGCCAGTAGTAACCCGGGGACTTCGGACGAGCAGTACTTC. Protein: CASSNPGTSDEQYF.